This T cell receptor (beta chain) stems from a study of cytomegalovirus exposure and HLA in healthy donors. This CDR3 has 15 residues. CDR1 SGDLS and CDR2 YYNGEE come from the germline V gene. Trimming removed 4 bases from V and 6 bases from J, with 16 bases in between. Use of 60 Vbeta and 13 Jbeta primers characterized the PCR. Generated by immunoSEQ multiplex PCR, the TCRdb table keeps only in-frame clones and is missing some. Found here are around 94,000 clones, roughly three fifths of them singletons; the top ten hold about 4.4%. The chain uses TRBV9 and TRBJ2-2, with a tentative D call TRBD1 (6 bases). Input material: PBMCs. The sequence came from a human donor in good health. The CDR3: CASSTIQGFAGELFF. CDR3 DNA sequence: TGTGCCAGCAGCACAATACAGGGTTTCGCCGGGGAGCTGTTTTTT. Based on the CDR3 plus reference TRBV9 and TRBJ2-2, the full variable domain is DSGVTQTPKHLITATGQRVTLRCSPRSGDLSVYWYQQSLDQGLQFLIQYYNGEERAKGNILERFSAQQFPDLHSELNLSSLELGDSALYFCASSTIQGFAGELFFGEGSRLTVL.